This TCR beta chain was sequenced for a study of cytomegalovirus exposure and HLA in healthy donors. Study as a whole: T cells numbering around 180 million yielded approximately 120 million unique TCR beta sequences in an earlier analysis.

The PCR contained 60 Vbeta and 13 Jbeta primers. Libraries were prepared by immunoSEQ multiplex PCR; TCRdb keeps only in-frame clonotypes and omits some of them. The sample yields around 180,000 clones, 60% to 80% seen once. The CDR3 is 14 residues long. From germline, CDR1 is MNHNS and CDR2 SASEGT. Trimming took 11 bases from V and 6 from J, leaving 20 bases between them. Findings and caveats of the study: A later analysis appeared to link common viral pathogens to several of the most significant clusters. Researchers reported in a later analysis that a missense DCLRE1C variant was tied to TCR beta V- and J-gene trimming.

About this clone itself: Its cognate antigen is unknown.

This TCR came from a woman in her forties or fifties in good health and CMV-seropositive. The V gene is TRBV6-1, the J gene TRBJ2-1; a possible D gene is TRBD2 (5 bases). Sequencing was done on a sample of PBMCs. The CDR3 bases are TGTGCCTTATCCCCCCGGAGGAAACGCAATGAGCAGTTCTTC. Protein product: CALSPRRKRNEQFF.